This T cell receptor beta chain was sequenced during a study of shared clonotypes between healthy human individuals. This clone was detected only once. A much larger clonotype is one base distant, so this may be a read error. The sample contains more than one DNA sequence encoding this CDR3. The V and J ends lost 3 bases and 3 bases respectively, with 2 bases between them. This CDR3 contains 11 residues. The germline V gene encodes CDR1 MDHEN and CDR2 SYDVKM. The table came from immunoSEQ multiplex PCR; TCRdb's copy has only in-frame clones and leaves some out. The sample includes about 1.1 million clones, about 80% of them seen just once.

This receptor was identified in a man aged 18 to 35 in good health. Some clones in this sample may be carry-over from other donors' samples. The sample consisted of memory CD4+ T cells from PBMCs. Sample subset: CD45RA-negative fraction. The chain employs TRBV28 and TRBJ2-5; D not certain. Here the CDR3 DNA reads TGTGCCAGCAGTTTGAAAGAGACCCAGTACTTC. It yields the protein CASSLKETQYF.